Below are 32 T cell receptor beta chains sequenced from a single sample in a study of spatial heterogeneity in lung cancer. Time point in this sample: sample taken at primary tumor resection. Unsorted whole RNA samples from tumor, nontumor lung or frozen PBMC were sequenced. Using its own MiXCR run on the 5' RACE reads, TCRdb lists one record per CDR3 protein. The data contain 75,000 to 85,000 distinct CDR3 sequences, around 21% of them singletons. Source: PBMCs, taken at surgery. The source of these receptors is a male donor with early-stage non-small cell lung cancer.

This clonotype was seen more than once but under ten times. The V and J genes are TRBV6-1 and TRBJ1-1; D not certain. The germline V and J ends were trimmed by 5 bases and 9 bases, with 19 bases remaining between them. The CDR3 has 14 amino acids. Looked up from germline, CDR1 is MNHNS and CDR2 is SASEGT. CDR3 loop: CASSSGEPPLQAFF. The CDR3 bases are TGTGCCAGCAGTTCCGGGGAGCCACCACTTCAAGCTTTCTTT.

This clonotype was picked up a small number of times. The chain has TRBV7-3 and TRBJ1-6; TRBD1 is a possible D gene (5 bases). V gave up 2 bases and J gave up 7 bases, with 9 bases separating them. Per the germline V gene, CDR1 is SGHTA and CDR2 is FQGTGA. The CDR3 spans 14 residues. Here the CDR3 DNA reads TGTGCCAGCAGCTTATCAGGGTTGAATTCACCCCTCCACTTT. Its protein product is CASSLSGLNSPLHF.

In this sample, this clonotype turned up a few times. The chain couples TRBV29-1 to TRBJ2-1, with TRBD2 as a possible D gene (5 bases). Trimming pared 2 bases from V and 3 bases from J, leaving 17 bases between. The length of the CDR3 is 16 residues. From germline, CDR1 is SQVTM and CDR2 ANQGSEA. This chain's CDR3 is CSVEIGAARFYNEQFF. The DNA of the CDR3 is TGCAGCGTTGAAATTGGAGCGGCCCGTTTCTACAATGAGCAGTTCTTC.

This chain uses TRBV5-1 with TRBJ1-2; 7 positions match TRBD1. This CDR3 has 14 amino acids. Unmatched junction bases numbered 3, after V lost 0 bases and J lost 4 bases. Germline CDR1 reads SGHRS; CDR2 reads YFSETQ. Here the CDR3 reads CASSLDRTGYGYTF. The CDR3 DNA reads as TGCGCCAGCAGCTTGGATCGGACAGGCTATGGCTACACCTTC.

This clonotype was seen at least ten times. The gene calls are TRBV27 and TRBJ1-5; D unclear. The CDR3 consists of 13 residues. Germline CDR1 and CDR2: MNHEY and SMNVEV (reference sequence). V was shortened by 6 bases and J by 2 bases, with 8 bases between the two germline ends. DNA for the CDR3: TGTGCCAGCAGCGAAGAAGGCAATCAGCCCCAGCATTTT. This encodes CASSEEGNQPQHF.

This chain joins TRBV29-1 and TRBJ1-2; TRBD1 matches 7 bases. CDR1 SQVTM and CDR2 ANQGSEA come from the germline V gene. V gave up 7 bases and J gave up 7 bases; unmatched junction bases: 9. The CDR3 covers 12 residues. This CDR3 is CSASTGRGGYTF. Here the CDR3 DNA reads TGCAGCGCCTCGACAGGGAGAGGTGGCTACACCTTC.

This clonotype was seen a few times. The chain joins TRBV7-9 to TRBJ2-1; D unclear. V was shortened by 0 bases and J by 10 bases, with 4 bases between the two germline ends. CDR3 length: 11 residues. Germline V gene lookup returns CDR1 SEHNR and CDR2 FQNEAQ (reference sequence). The CDR3, as DNA: TGTGCCAGCAGCTTAGCGGGGGAGCAGTTCTTC. Translated, it gives CASSLAGEQFF.

The chain links TRBV20-1 to TRBJ1-2; 7 nucleotides line up with TRBD1. CDR3 length: 11 residues. Germline CDR1 and CDR2: DFQATT and SNEGSKA (reference sequence). V was clipped by 6 bases and J by 5 bases; unmatched bases: 3. The CDR3 region is CSAGGPYGYTF. CDR3 bases: TGCAGTGCAGGGGGCCCTTATGGCTACACCTTC.

This clonotype was observed at least ten times. CDR3 amino acids: CASSHRDADTQYF. DNA of the CDR3: TGTGCCAGCAGCCATCGGGATGCAGATACGCAGTATTTT. This chain connects TRBV3-1 to TRBJ2-3; a possible D gene is TRBD2 (5 bases). Trimming shortened V by 3 bases and J by 4 bases, and 8 bases separated the two germline ends. Germline lookup yields CDR1 LGHDT and CDR2 YNNKEL (reference sequence). This CDR3 is built from 13 residues.

Only a few counts were recorded for this clonotype. This sequence joins TRBV30 and TRBJ2-4, with D perhaps assigned TRBD1 or TRBD2 (5 bases each). V was cut by 4 bases and J by 2 bases, with 9 bases left in between. CDR3 length: 13 amino acids. The V gene's germline CDR1 is GTSNPN and CDR2 SVGIG (reference sequence). The CDR3 nucleotides are TGTGCCTGGACAACGGGACCCAAAAACATTCAGTACTTC. Translated, it gives CAWTTGPKNIQYF.

This clonotype was seen only a few times. The chain is built from TRBV11-3 and TRBJ2-7; D may be TRBD1 (6 bases). The CDR3 extends over 13 amino acids. Germline V gives CDR1 SGHNT, CDR2 YENEEA. Trimming removed 5 bases at V and 2 bases at J, with 10 bases between. CDR3 DNA: TGTGCCAGCAGCCGGACAGAGACCTACGAGCAGTACTTC. It translates to CASSRTETYEQYF.

The gene calls are TRBV7-2 and TRBJ1-5; D gene unclear. CDR1 and CDR2 from the germline V gene are SGHTA and FQGNSA. V was clipped by 1 base and J by 0 bases, with 7 bases between them. The CDR3 is 15 residues long. The CDR3 DNA reads TGTGCCAGCAGCTTAGTTGAAGTTAGCAATCAGCCCCAGCATTTT. Amino acids: CASSLVEVSNQPQHF.

This clonotype was seen a handful of times. The genes are TRBV2 and TRBJ2-5; TRBD1 agrees at 7 bases. CDR3 size: 14 residues. V lost 4 bases to trimming and J lost 8 bases; unmatched junction nucleotides: 10. Per germline, CDR1 SNHLY and CDR2 FYNNEI. CDR3 region: CASSGQGKAETQYF. CDR3 in DNA: TGTGCCAGCAGTGGACAGGGAAAGGCGGAAACCCAGTACTTC.

The chain has TRBV5-1 and TRBJ2-7, with no clear D. This CDR3 region has 12 residues. Germline CDR1 and CDR2: SGHRS and YFSETQ. The V gene lost 7 bases and the J gene lost 3 bases, with 11 bases spanning the gap. Here the CDR3 DNA reads TGCGCCAGCCGCTCGGAAGGCTACGAGCAGTACTTC. This codes for CASRSEGYEQYF.

The chain combines TRBV20-1 with TRBJ2-7; no firm D call. V was cut by 1 base and J by 5 bases, with 3 bases left in between. Per the germline V gene, CDR1 is DFQATT and CDR2 is SNEGSKA (reference sequence). The CDR3 contains 10 residues. The CDR3 DNA is TGCAGTGCTAGAGCTAACGAGCAGTACTTC. Residues: CSARANEQYF.

Concerning this clonotype: A read error may produce the germline difference seen at one junction end. The gene calls are TRBV5-4 and TRBJ2-3, with unresolved D. Germline V gene lookup returns CDR1 SGHNT and CDR2 YYREEE (reference sequence). CDR3 length: 13 amino acids. The CDR3 DNA is TGTGCCAGCAGTTTGGACCCTAAAGATACGCAGTATTTT. Its protein product is CASSLDPKDTQYF.

The chain has TRBV6-2 or TRBV6-3 and TRBJ2-7; D perhaps matches TRBD2 (6 bases). The CDR3 loop spans 14 amino acids. The germline CDR1 and CDR2 sequences are MNHEY and SVGEGT. V shed 6 bases and J shed 3 bases, with 15 bases lying between them. CDR3 in DNA: TGTGCCAGCAGCCAGGGACTGCTACACTACGAGCAGTACTTC. Protein: CASSQGLLHYEQYF.

In this sample, this clonotype turned up a few times. The chain combines TRBV5-1 with TRBJ2-7, with D possibly being TRBD1 (6 bases). Germline V gene lookup returns CDR1 SGHRS and CDR2 YFSETQ. There are 15 residues in the CDR3. V shed 0 bases and J shed 6 bases, with 16 bases lying between them. The CDR3 region has the DNA TGCGCCAGCAGCTTGGAGGACAGCCGAGTCGGCGAGCAGTACTTC. Translating it yields CASSLEDSRVGEQYF.

The chain employs TRBV28 and TRBJ2-2; 7 positions match TRBD1. The germline V gene has CDR1 MDHEN and CDR2 SYDVKM. V lost 5 bases, J lost 2 bases, and 5 bases stayed unmatched. This CDR3 has 15 amino acids. In DNA form, the CDR3 reads TGTGCCAGCAGTCACCGGGACAGAAACACCGGGGAGCTGTTTTTT. Protein product: CASSHRDRNTGELFF.

This clonotype has only a few counts. The V gene is TRBV27, the J gene TRBJ2-1; D unresolved. Trimming took 0 bases from V and 9 from J, leaving 15 bases between them. The CDR3 runs to 15 residues. In germline, CDR1 is MNHEY, CDR2 SMNVEV (reference sequence). The CDR3 reads CASSLSSSTSGEQFF. The CDR3 nucleotides read TGTGCCAGCAGTTTATCGAGCTCGACGTCGGGTGAGCAGTTCTTC.

This clonotype was seen a few times. The chain has TRBV5-1 and TRBJ2-1; 10 nucleotides agree with TRBD2. Germline loops: CDR1 SGHRS, CDR2 YFSETQ. V dropped 0 bases and J dropped 9; count of bases not matched to a gene: 15. This CDR3 region has 18 residues. In nucleotides, the CDR3 is TGCGCCAGCAGCTTGGCTACTAGCGGGATAACCGTCTCCAGTGAGCAGTTCTTC. Translated: CASSLATSGITVSSEQFF.

V and J are TRBV5-1 and TRBJ2-5; 11 bases are a match to TRBD2. The CDR3 has 15 residues. The germline gives CDR1 SGHRS, CDR2 YFSETQ. The trim removed 4 bases at V and 5 bases at J, leaving 7 bases unmatched. The CDR3 DNA reads TGCGCCAGCAGCCGCGGGACTAGCGGAATCGAGACCCAGTACTTC. It codes for CASSRGTSGIETQYF. Full variable domain (outside the CDR3, taken from reference TRBV5-1 and TRBJ2-5): KAGVTQTPRYLIKTRGQQVTLSCSPISGHRSVSWYQQTPGQGLQFLFEYFSETQRNKGNFPGRFSGRQFSNSRSEMNVSTLELGDSALYLCASSRGTSGIETQYFGPGTRLLVL.

The rearrangement joins TRBV12-3 or TRBV12-4 to TRBJ2-7, with 8 bases aligning to TRBD1. CDR3 length equals 13 residues. The J segment lost 7 bases and the V segment lost 6 bases, leaving 8 bases of the junction unmatched. The CDR3 region has the DNA TGTGCCAGCAGCCTGGGACAGGTCGAAGAGCAGTACTTC. It translates to CASSLGQVEEQYF.

The genes are TRBV18 and TRBJ2-7, with 15 bases matching TRBD2. Germline loops: CDR1 KGHSH, CDR2 LQKENI. V lost 3 bases and J lost 10; bases outside the gene matches: 4. The CDR3 runs to 14 residues. The CDR3 nucleotides read TGTGCCAGCTCACCCGGGACTAGCGGGAGGCCACAGTACTTC. Translated: CASSPGTSGRPQYF.

In DNA, the CDR3 is TGTGCCAGCAGCTTAATGGCCAGCACAGATACGCAGTATTTT. Protein product: CASSLMASTDTQYF. The V and J genes are TRBV7-2 and TRBJ2-3; D unclear. In germline, CDR1 is SGHTA, CDR2 FQGNSA. The CDR3 contains 14 residues. The germline V and J ends were trimmed by 2 bases and 0 bases, with 6 bases remaining between them.

This clonotype appeared a few times. The chain joins TRBV12-3 or TRBV12-4 to TRBJ2-1, with D tentatively TRBD2 (5 bases). The CDR3 has 13 residues. The V end was cut by 3 bases, the J end by 5 bases, with 8 bases between. The DNA for the CDR3 is TGTGCCAGCAGTTTCGGACTGCACAATGAGCAGTTCTTC. It encodes CASSFGLHNEQFF.

This clonotype was seen only once. A much larger clone differs by one base, so this may be a read error. The CDR3 bases are TGTGCCAGCAGCCCCACCCAAATGAACACTGAAGCTTTCTTT. Protein product: CASSPTQMNTEAFF. The chain joins TRBV6-5 to TRBJ1-1, with no clear D. Germline CDR1 is MNHEY and CDR2 is SVGAGI. This CDR3 comprises 14 residues. Trimming cost V 6 bases and J 0 bases, with 11 bases left between them.

This clonotype was seen repeatedly, ten times or more. The J gene is TRBJ2-5, the V gene TRBV20-1, with TRBD1 matching over 8 bases. The germline CDR1 and CDR2 sequences are DFQATT and SNEGSKA (reference sequence). CDR3 size: 13 residues. With V trimmed by 5 bases and J by 3 bases, 5 bases remained unmatched. CDR3 sequence reads: CSAGTGFEETQYF. Written as DNA, the CDR3 is TGCAGTGCTGGGACAGGTTTCGAAGAGACCCAGTACTTC.

This clonotype was seen a handful of times. The chain combines TRBV3-1 with TRBJ2-7; D not certain. Germline values: CDR1 LGHDT, CDR2 YNNKEL (reference sequence). The CDR3 totals 15 residues. Trimming took off 4 bases at V and 2 bases at J, with 15 bases between the two ends. CDR3 coding DNA: TGTGCCAGCAGCCCCTCCCGGCTCCGTCCCTACGAGCAGTACTTC. It encodes CASSPSRLRPYEQYF.

This clonotype was counted ten times or more. The rearrangement links TRBV29-1 to TRBJ2-2; 9 nucleotides line up with TRBD1. This CDR3 is 14 amino acids long. CDR1 SQVTM and CDR2 ANQGSEA come from the germline V gene. V lost 4 bases, J lost 8 bases, and 8 bases stayed unmatched. The CDR3 reads CSVGVQGAAGELFF. The CDR3 nucleotides read TGCAGCGTTGGGGTACAGGGGGCAGCGGGGGAGCTGTTTTTT.

This clonotype showed up many times. The V call is TRBV5-1, the J call TRBJ2-7; maybe TRBD1 (6 bases). The CDR3 contains 15 residues. With 0 bases removed from V and 2 bases from J, the gap between germline ends came to 12 bases. Per germline, CDR1 SGHRS and CDR2 YFSETQ. CDR3 protein: CASSLASQGTYEQYF. CDR3 nucleotide sequence: TGCGCCAGCAGCTTGGCTTCGCAGGGGACCTACGAGCAGTACTTC.

V is TRBV7-2 and J is TRBJ1-5; D remains unclear. The ends were cut back, 1 base at V and 4 bases at J, with 5 bases in the middle. CDR3 length: 13 residues. CDR1 SGHTA and CDR2 FQGNSA come from the germline V gene. CDR3 sequence (DNA): TGTGCCAGCAGCTTAGGGCAAAATCAGCCCCAGCATTTT. Encoded protein: CASSLGQNQPQHF.